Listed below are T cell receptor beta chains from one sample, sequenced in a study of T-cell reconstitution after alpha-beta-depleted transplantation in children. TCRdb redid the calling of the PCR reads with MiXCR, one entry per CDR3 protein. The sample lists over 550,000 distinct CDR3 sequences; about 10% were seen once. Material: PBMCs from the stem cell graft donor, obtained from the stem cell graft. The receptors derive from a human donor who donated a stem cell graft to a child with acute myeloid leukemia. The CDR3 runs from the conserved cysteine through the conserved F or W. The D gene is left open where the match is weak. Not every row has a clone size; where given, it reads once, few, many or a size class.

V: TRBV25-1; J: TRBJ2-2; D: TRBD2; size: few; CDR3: CASSDARLAVTGELFF; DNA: TGTGCCAGCAGTGATGCACGGCTAGCGGTCACCGGGGAGCTGTTTTTT
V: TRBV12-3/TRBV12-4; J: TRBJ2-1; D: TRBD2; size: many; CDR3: CASNLSGREEFF; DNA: TGTGCCAGCAACCTTAGCGGGAGGGAAGAGTTCTTC
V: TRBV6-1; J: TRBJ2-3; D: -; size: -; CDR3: CASNHRQQLTTDTQYF; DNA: TGTGCCAGCAATCATCGACAGCAATTGACCACAGATACGCAGTATTTT
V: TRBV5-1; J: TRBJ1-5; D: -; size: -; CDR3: CASSPDPGGNQPQHF; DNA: TGCGCCAGCAGCCCGGATCCGGGGGGCAATCAGCCCCAGCATTTT
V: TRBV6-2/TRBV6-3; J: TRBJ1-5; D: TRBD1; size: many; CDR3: CASRLPVGQGDNQPQHF; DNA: TGTGCCAGCAGGCTCCCCGTGGGACAGGGCGACAATCAGCCCCAGCATTTT
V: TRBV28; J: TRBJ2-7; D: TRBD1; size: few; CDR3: CASLNLGDRDEQYF; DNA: TGTGCCAGCCTCAACCTAGGGGACAGGGACGAGCAGTACTTC
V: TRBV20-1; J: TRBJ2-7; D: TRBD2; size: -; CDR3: CSAHSGRGSYEQYF; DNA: TGCAGTGCTCATAGCGGGAGAGGATCCTACGAGCAGTACTTC
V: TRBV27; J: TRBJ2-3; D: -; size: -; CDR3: CASRGELVVADTQYF; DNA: TGTGCCAGCAGAGGCGAGCTGGTCGTGGCGGATACGCAGTATTTT
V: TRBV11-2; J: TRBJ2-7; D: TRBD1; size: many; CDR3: CASSARLQGAYEQYF; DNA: TGTGCCAGCAGCGCAAGACTACAGGGGGCTTACGAGCAGTACTTC
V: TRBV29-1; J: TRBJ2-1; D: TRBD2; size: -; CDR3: CSVEGTSGYNEQFF; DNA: TGCAGCGTTGAGGGGACTAGCGGCTACAATGAGCAGTTCTTC
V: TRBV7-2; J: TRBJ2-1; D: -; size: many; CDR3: CASSYSTHNEQFF; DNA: TGTGCCAGCAGTTACTCAACCCACAATGAGCAGTTCTTC
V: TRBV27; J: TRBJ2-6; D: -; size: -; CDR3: CASSLLDRPSGANVLTF; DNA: TGTGCCAGCAGTTTACTAGACAGACCGTCTGGGGCCAACGTCCTGACTTTC
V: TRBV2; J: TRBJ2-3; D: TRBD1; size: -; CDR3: CATCRDRTDTQYF; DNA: TGTGCCACCTGCAGGGACAGAACAGATACGCAGTATTTT
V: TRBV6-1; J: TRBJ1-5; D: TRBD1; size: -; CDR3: CASSLGQVGNQPQHF; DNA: TGTGCCAGCAGCCTCGGACAGGTTGGGAATCAGCCCCAGCATTTT
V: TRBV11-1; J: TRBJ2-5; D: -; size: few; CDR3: CASSLPWTGETGLAQTQYF; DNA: TGTGCCAGCAGCTTACCCTGGACAGGGGAAACGGGACTAGCGCAGACCCAGTACTTC
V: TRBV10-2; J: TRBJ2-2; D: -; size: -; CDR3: CASSGRGPNAGELFF; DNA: TGCGCCAGCAGTGGCAGGGGCCCTAACGCCGGGGAGCTGTTTTTT
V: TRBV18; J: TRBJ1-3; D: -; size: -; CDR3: CASSPTAPGNTIYF; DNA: TGTGCCAGCTCACCAACGGCACCTGGAAACACCATATATTTT
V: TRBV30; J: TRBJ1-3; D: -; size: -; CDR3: CAWSNKGVVLLSGNTIYF; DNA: TGTGCCTGGAGTAACAAGGGTGTGGTGCTCCTCTCTGGAAACACCATATATTTT
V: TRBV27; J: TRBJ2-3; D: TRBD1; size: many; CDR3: CASSLDRTVTDTQYF; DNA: TGTGCCAGCAGTTTGGACAGGACGGTAACAGATACGCAGTATTTT
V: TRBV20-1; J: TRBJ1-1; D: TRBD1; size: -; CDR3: CSANNGQATNTEAFF; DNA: TGCAGTGCTAACAACGGACAGGCTACGAACACTGAAGCTTTCTTT
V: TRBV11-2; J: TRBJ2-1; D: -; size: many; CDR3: CASSLRRASEQFF; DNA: TGTGCCAGCAGCCTCAGGAGGGCTAGTGAGCAGTTCTTC
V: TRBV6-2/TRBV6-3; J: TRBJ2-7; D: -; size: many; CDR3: CASSYQGSIYEQYF; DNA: TGTGCCAGCAGTTACCAGGGTTCCATCTACGAGCAGTACTTC
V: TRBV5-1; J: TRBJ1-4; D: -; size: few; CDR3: CASSLGQYATNEKLFF; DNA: TGCGCCAGCAGCTTGGGGCAGTATGCAACTAATGAAAAACTGTTTTTT
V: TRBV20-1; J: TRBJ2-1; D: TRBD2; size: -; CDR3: CSARVSGQLYNEQFF; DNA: TGCAGTGCTAGAGTTAGCGGGCAGCTTTACAATGAGCAGTTCTTC
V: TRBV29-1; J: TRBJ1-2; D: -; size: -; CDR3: CSVEDGRGYTF; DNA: TGCAGCGTTGAGGATGGAAGGGGCTACACCTTC
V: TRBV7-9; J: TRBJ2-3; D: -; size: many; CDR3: CASSQGPRTDTQYF; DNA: TGTGCCAGCAGCCAGGGACCGCGTACAGATACGCAGTATTTT
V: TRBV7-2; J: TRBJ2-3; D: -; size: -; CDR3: CASSLLLGTDTQYF; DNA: TGTGCCAGCAGCTTACTCCTAGGCACAGATACGCAGTATTTT
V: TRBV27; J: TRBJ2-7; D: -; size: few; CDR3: CASSLRGGFSYEQYF; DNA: TGTGCCAGCAGTCTCAGGGGAGGGTTCTCCTACGAGCAGTACTTC
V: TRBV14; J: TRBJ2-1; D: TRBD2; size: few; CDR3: CASSQSSGWYNEQFF; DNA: TGTGCCAGCAGCCAATCTAGCGGGTGGTACAATGAGCAGTTCTTC
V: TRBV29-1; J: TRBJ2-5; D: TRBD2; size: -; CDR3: CSVLTSGMETQYF; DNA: TGCAGCGTTCTTACTAGCGGGATGGAGACCCAGTACTTC
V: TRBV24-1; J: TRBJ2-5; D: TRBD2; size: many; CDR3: CATSDSGPGRYQETQYF; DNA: TGTGCCACCAGTGATTCGGGTCCCGGGAGGTACCAAGAGACCCAGTACTTC
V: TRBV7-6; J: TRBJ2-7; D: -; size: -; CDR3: CASSLIGGGGLYEQYF; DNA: TGTGCCAGCAGCTTAATAGGGGGCGGGGGCCTATACGAGCAGTACTTC
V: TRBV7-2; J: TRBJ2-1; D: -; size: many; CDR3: CASSPSLRSSYNEQFF; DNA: TGTGCCAGCAGCCCTAGCTTACGGAGCTCCTACAATGAGCAGTTCTTC
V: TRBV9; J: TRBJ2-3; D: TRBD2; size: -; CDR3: CASSVSASGMVDTQYF; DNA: TGTGCCAGCAGCGTATCGGCTAGCGGGATGGTAGATACGCAGTATTTT
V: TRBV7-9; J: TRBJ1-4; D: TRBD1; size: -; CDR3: CASSLGDRGEKLFF; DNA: TGTGCCAGCAGCTTAGGGGACAGAGGAGAAAAACTGTTTTTT
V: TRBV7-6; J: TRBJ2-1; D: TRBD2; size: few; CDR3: CASSLKRLAGANEQFF; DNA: TGTGCCAGCAGCCTTAAACGACTAGCGGGAGCCAATGAGCAGTTCTTC
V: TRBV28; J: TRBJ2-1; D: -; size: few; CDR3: CASSGHLLNEQFF; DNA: TGTGCCAGCAGTGGCCACCTCCTCAATGAGCAGTTCTTC
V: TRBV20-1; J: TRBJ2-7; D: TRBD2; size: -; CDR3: CSASRSSGKTYEQYF; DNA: TGCAGTGCTAGCCGGTCTAGCGGTAAAACCTACGAGCAGTACTTC
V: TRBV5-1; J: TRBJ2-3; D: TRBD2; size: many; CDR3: CASSGTSGRALGWTDTQYF; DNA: TGCGCCAGCAGCGGAACTAGCGGGAGGGCCCTCGGTTGGACAGATACGCAGTATTTT
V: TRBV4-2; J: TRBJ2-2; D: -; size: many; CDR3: CASSSRTTDTGELFF; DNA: TGTGCCAGCAGCAGCCGGACTACCGACACCGGGGAGCTGTTTTTT
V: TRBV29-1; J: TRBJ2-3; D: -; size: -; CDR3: CSVLGGDAVADTQYF; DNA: TGCAGCGTCCTTGGGGGAGATGCAGTAGCAGATACGCAGTATTTT
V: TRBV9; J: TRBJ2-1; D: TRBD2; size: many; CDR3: CASSVASGSKNEQFF; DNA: TGTGCCAGCAGCGTAGCTAGCGGGAGCAAGAATGAGCAGTTCTTC
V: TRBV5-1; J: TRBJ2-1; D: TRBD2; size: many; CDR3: CASSWGLAGVVEQFF; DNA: TGCGCCAGCAGCTGGGGACTAGCGGGAGTTGTTGAGCAGTTCTTC
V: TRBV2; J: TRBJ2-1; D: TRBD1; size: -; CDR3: CASIRTGDGEQFF; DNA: TGTGCCAGCATCCGGACAGGGGACGGTGAGCAGTTCTTC
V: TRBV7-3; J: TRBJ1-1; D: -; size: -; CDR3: CASSSDRDTNTEAFF; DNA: TGTGCCAGCAGCTCTGACCGGGACACAAACACTGAAGCTTTCTTT
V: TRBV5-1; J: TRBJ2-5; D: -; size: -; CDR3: CASSAVAAGETQYF; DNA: TGCGCCAGCAGCGCGGTAGCAGCGGGAGAGACCCAGTACTTC
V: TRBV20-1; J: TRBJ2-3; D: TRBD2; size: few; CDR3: CSARDGRESQGTQYF; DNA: TGCAGTGCTAGAGATGGGCGGGAGAGTCAGGGCACGCAGTATTTT
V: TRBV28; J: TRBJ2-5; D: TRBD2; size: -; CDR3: CASSPGGLANF; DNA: TGTGCCAGCAGTCCGGGGGGACTAGCGAACTTC